The 20 T cell receptor beta chains below come from one sample, sequenced in a study of T cell clonality in common variable immunodeficiency. Sequencing was performed with immunoSEQ multiplex PCR; in TCRdb, only in-frame clones are kept and a portion is missing. This sample shows about 45,000 clones and no singletons; over 9.5% rests with the ten largest. Specimen: peripheral blood mononuclear cells. These receptors originate from a person aged 18 to 75 in good health.

This clone has a handful of counts. The missing CDR3 end, 3 residues past where the read stops, is filled in from the germline J gene. The V call is TRBV5-1, the J call TRBJ2-7; the D is unclear. Germline values: CDR1 SGHRS, CDR2 YFSETQ. The CDR3 runs to 14 residues. Trimming shortened V by 0 bases and J by 1 base, and 8 bases separated the two germline ends. The CDR3 here is CASSLAGGSYEQYF. The sequenced CDR3 bases are TGCGCCAGCAGCTTGGCCGGCGGTTCCTACGAG. Filled out from reference TRBV5-1 and TRBJ2-7, the complete variable domain reads KAGVTQTPRYLIKTRGQQVTLSCSPISGHRSVSWYQQTPGQGLQFLFEYFSETQRNKGNFPGRFSGRQFSNSRSEMNVSTLELGDSALYLCASSLAGGSYEQYFGPGTRLTVT.

This clone has ten or more counts. The CDR3 end falls 3 residues outside the read, so it is completed with the germline J gene. V usage is TRBV20-1 and J usage is TRBJ2-5; tentative D call: TRBD2 (6 bases). This CDR3 is 13 amino acids long. Germline CDR1 DFQATT, CDR2 SNEGSKA (reference sequence). Trimming left V 4 bases short and J 0 bases short, with 9 bases between. The CDR3 DNA, read in part, is TGCAGTGCTAAAGGGGAGGACCAAGAGACC. Translation: CSAKGEDQET. The entire CDR3 sequence reads CSAKGEDQETQYF.

This clone was counted many times. The read ends 3 residues before the CDR3 terminus; that terminus is restored from the germline J gene. The chain carries TRBV2 and TRBJ2-1, with TRBD1 identical over 8 bases. Looked up from germline, CDR1 is SNHLY and CDR2 is FYNNEI. Losses at the gene ends were 5 bases for V and 8 bases for J; bases not matched to a gene: 8. The CDR3 contains 14 residues. The CDR3 reads CASSPGQGSHEQFF. The sequenced part of the CDR3 DNA is TGTGCCAGCAGTCCTGGACAGGGATCGCATGAG.

This clone was found many times. The read terminates 3 residues before the CDR3 end, so the remaining end is supplied by the germline J gene. Other nucleotide sequences from this sample produce the same CDR3. This sequence joins TRBV29-1 and TRBJ2-1, with 8 bases matching TRBD1. The CDR3 runs 15 residues. Germline lookup yields CDR1 SQVTM and CDR2 ANQGSEA. V was clipped by 7 bases and J by 4 bases; unmatched bases: 12. The CDR3 bases that were read are TGCAGCGCTGAGCAACGAGACAGGGGATACAATGAG. Protein product: CSAEQRDRGYNE. The whole CDR3 sequence is CSAEQRDRGYNEQFF.

Many counts were recorded for this clone. The DNA ends 3 residues before the CDR3 does, and the rest of the CDR3 is filled in from the germline J gene. V gene TRBV19 combines with J gene TRBJ2-1; 12 bases agree with TRBD1. There are 14 residues in the CDR3. V shed 11 bases and J 7 bases; nucleotides not matched to a gene: 9. Per germline, CDR1 LNHDA and CDR2 SQIVND (reference sequence). The DNA read from the CDR3 is TGTGCCTCTACCGGGACAGGGGGCGGGAATGAG. Its translation is CASTGTGGGNE. From start to end, the CDR3 is CASTGTGGGNEQFF.

This clone was counted at least ten times. The sequence runs out 3 residues before the end of the CDR3; the remainder is reconstructed from the germline J gene. The genes are TRBV29-1 and TRBJ1-1; D remains unclear. The V end lost 6 bases, the J end lost 1 base, and 18 bases lay between the germline ends. This CDR3 contains 15 residues. Germline CDR1 is SQVTM and CDR2 is ANQGSEA. The CDR3 bases that were read are TGCAGCGTCCGCCAGGAAGTAGGTTGGAACACTGAA. Its protein product is CSVRQEVGWNTE. The whole CDR3 reads CSVRQEVGWNTEAFF. Based on the CDR3 plus reference TRBV29-1 and TRBJ1-1, the full variable domain is SAVISQKPSRDICQRGTSLTIQCQVDSQVTMMFWYRQQPGQSLTLIATANQGSEATYESGFVIDKFPISRPNLTFSTLTVSNMSPEDSSIYLCSVRQEVGWNTEAFFGQGTRLTVV.

This clone was observed at least ten times. The read comes to an end 3 residues before the CDR3 does, leaving the germline J gene to fill in the end. The J gene is TRBJ1-2, the V gene TRBV18; 8 nucleotides align to TRBD1. There are 14 residues in the CDR3. From germline, CDR1 is KGHSH and CDR2 LQKENI. The ends lost 0 bases at V and 4 bases at J; junction bases unmatched: 1. The CDR3 sequence is CASSPPGQGYGYTF. Partial CDR3 DNA: TGTGCCAGCTCACCACCCGGACAGGGCTATGGC.

This clone occurred many times. The DNA ends 3 residues before the CDR3 does, and the rest of the CDR3 is filled in from the germline J gene. V is TRBV6-4 and J is TRBJ2-3; TRBD2 might be the D (6 bases). The germline CDR1 and CDR2 sequences are MRHNA and SNTAGT. V was pared by 4 bases and J by 0 bases, with 11 bases between. The CDR3 is made up of 15 amino acids. The sequenced part of the CDR3 DNA is TGTGCCAGCAGTGTCGACGGGGGAAGCACAGATACG. The encoded protein is CASSVDGGSTDT. The whole CDR3 is CASSVDGGSTDTQYF.

This clone was recorded at least ten times. The CDR3 is cut off 3 residues early in the read; its end comes from the germline J gene. This chain connects TRBV7-8 to TRBJ1-1; possibly TRBD1 for D (5 bases). The V and J ends lost 5 bases and 4 bases respectively, with 14 bases between them. Germline CDR1 is SGHVS and CDR2 is FQNEAQ. The CDR3 runs 14 residues. The part of the CDR3 DNA that was read is TGTGCCAGCAGCGGACGGGACTTTGGCACTGAA. Amino acids: CASSGRDFGTE. The full-length CDR3 reads as CASSGRDFGTEAFF.

This clone was seen ten or more times. Sequencing ends 3 residues short of the CDR3 end; the germline J gene provides the rest. The rearrangement links TRBV12-3 or TRBV12-4 to TRBJ2-7; D may be TRBD1 or TRBD2 (5 bases each). This CDR3 contains 14 residues. Trimming pared 5 bases from V and 1 base from J, leaving 12 bases between. The sequenced CDR3 bases are TGTGCCAGCAGTCGAGGGGTGGAATCCTACGAG. Translated, it gives CASSRGVESYE. The CDR3 reads in full as CASSRGVESYEQYF.

This clone has just a few counts. The CDR3 extends 3 residues past the end of the read, so its final part is completed from the germline J gene. This sequence joins TRBV7-8 and TRBJ2-5; 13 bases map to TRBD2. This CDR3 has 16 amino acids. Germline CDR1 reads SGHVS; CDR2 reads FQNEAQ. The ends lost 5 bases at V and 4 bases at J; junction bases unmatched: 7. This CDR3 reads CASSAGLAGRGETQYF. The DNA read from the CDR3 is TGTGCCAGCAGCGCGGGACTAGCGGGGCGGGGAGAGACC.

This clone was recorded many times. The CDR3 end lies 3 residues beyond the end of the read and is filled in from the germline J gene. This sequence joins TRBV5-1 and TRBJ2-5, with D perhaps TRBD1 (7 bases). The CDR3 has 15 amino acids. Germline V gene data show CDR1 as SGHRS and CDR2 as YFSETQ. Trimming left V 3 bases short and J 0 bases short, with 12 bases between. The covered CDR3 bases are TGCGCCAGCAGCTGGGGGGACAGAAACCAAGAGACC. Translation gives CASSWGDRNQET. The full CDR3 is CASSWGDRNQETQYF.

This clone came up many times. CDR3 in amino acids: CASSDSQGINEQFF. The covered CDR3 bases are TGTGCCAGCAGTGACTCCCAGGGGATTAATGAG. V and J are TRBV6-4 and TRBJ2-1; perhaps TRBD1 as D (6 bases). The read stops 3 residues short of the end of the CDR3; the missing end is completed from the germline J gene. The CDR3 extends over 14 amino acids. V gave up 0 bases and J gave up 7 bases, with 10 bases separating them. CDR1 and CDR2 (germline): MRHNA, SNTAGT.

This clone was observed at least ten times. The read stops 3 residues short of the end of the CDR3; the missing end is completed from the germline J gene. The V gene is TRBV19, the J gene TRBJ2-3; the D gene is possibly TRBD1 (5 bases). This CDR3 has 13 amino acids. CDR1 is LNHDA, CDR2 SQIVND, per germline (reference sequence). Trimming took off 3 bases at V and 4 bases at J, with 8 bases between the two ends. The CDR3 bases that were read are TGTGCCAGTAGTATCGTAGGGGCAGATACG. This translates into CASSIVGADT. The whole CDR3 reads CASSIVGADTQYF. Using reference TRBV19 and TRBJ2-3 for the parts outside the CDR3, the full variable domain is DGGITQSPKYLFRKEGQNVTLSCEQNLNHDAMYWYRQDPGQGLRLIYYSQIVNDFQKGDIAEGYSVSREKKESFPLTVTSAQKNPTAFYLCASSIVGADTQYFGPGTRLTVL.

This clone was recorded at least ten times. The DNA ends 3 residues before the CDR3 does, and the rest of the CDR3 is filled in from the germline J gene. The chain is built from TRBV5-1 and TRBJ2-1; no definite D call. Trimming shortened V by 2 bases and J by 5 bases, and 2 bases separated the two germline ends. The CDR3 runs to 11 residues. In germline, CDR1 is SGHRS, CDR2 YFSETQ. The covered CDR3 bases are TGCGCCAGCAGCTTCAACAATGAG. Protein: CASSFNNE. The entire CDR3 reads CASSFNNEQFF.

This clone was recorded at least ten times. The read stops 3 residues short of the end of the CDR3; the missing end is completed from the germline J gene. The chain couples TRBV28 to TRBJ1-2; 9 bases line up with TRBD1. Trimming at V came to 4 bases and at J to 3 bases, leaving 9 bases not matched to a gene. The CDR3 has 16 residues. The germline gives CDR1 MDHEN, CDR2 SYDVKM. CDR3 region: CASSSSGTGWDYGYTF. The CDR3 DNA, read in part, is TGTGCCAGCAGTTCATCCGGGACAGGGTGGGACTATGGC.

This clone was recorded at least ten times. The read gets to within 3 residues of the CDR3 end, and the germline J gene fills in the rest. The J gene is TRBJ1-1, the V gene TRBV4-1, with D perhaps TRBD1 (6 bases). CDR1 and CDR2 (germline): MGHRA, YSYEKL. The CDR3 totals 12 residues. The V gene lost 8 bases and the J gene lost 2 bases, with 9 bases spanning the gap. CDR3: CASGTLNTEAFF. CDR3 DNA (partial): TGCGCCAGCGGGACACTAAACACTGAA.

Many counts were recorded for this clone. The CDR3 end lies 3 residues beyond the end of the read and is filled in from the germline J gene. The chain employs TRBV7-9 and TRBJ2-5; D unclear. V was shortened by 5 bases and J by 5 bases, with 9 bases between the two germline ends. The CDR3 is made up of 12 amino acids. Germline assignment: CDR1 SEHNR and CDR2 FQNEAQ (reference sequence). Partial CDR3 DNA: TGTGCCAGCAGCATCCTACAGGAGACC. Translated, it gives CASSILQET. In full, the CDR3 is CASSILQETQYF.

This clone has a count of ten or more. Coverage ceases 3 residues before the CDR3 finishes, and the germline J gene fills in the end. The chain joins TRBV5-1 to TRBJ1-1, with TRBD1 as a possible D gene (6 bases). The germline V and J ends were trimmed by 2 bases and 2 bases, with 10 bases remaining between them. The V gene's germline CDR1 is SGHRS and CDR2 YFSETQ. The CDR3 extends over 14 amino acids. Partial CDR3 DNA: TGCGCCAGCAGCTTACAGGGAGGAAACACTGAA. Translating gives CASSLQGGNTE. The CDR3 in full is CASSLQGGNTEAFF.

This clone was detected ten times or more. The read terminates 3 residues ahead of where the CDR3 ends, so the germline J gene completes it. The genes are TRBV20-1 and TRBJ1-5; weak D call: TRBD1 (5 bases). The length of the CDR3 is 14 residues. The ends were cut back, 4 bases at V and 0 bases at J, with 10 bases in the middle. Germline V gives CDR1 DFQATT, CDR2 SNEGSKA (reference sequence). The CDR3: CSAKGRYSNQPQHF. The part of the CDR3 DNA that was read is TGCAGTGCTAAGGGGCGGTATAGCAATCAGCCC.